Sequencing of this TCR beta chain was carried out in a study of cytomegalovirus exposure and HLA in healthy donors. Regarding the study as a whole: When presence/absence was analysed, sequencing depth was taken to be roughly uniform across donors. A further, later analysis showed that HLA-associated TCR beta chains (compared with equally common others) were more clonally expanded. HLA alleles were associated with 18,000 or so TCR beta sequences in a later analysis at 0.05 false discovery rate.

Donors showed nominal health when sampled, although they likely had unrecorded immune exposures. Germline V gene lookup returns CDR1 SGHDT and CDR2 YYEEEE. The length of the CDR3 is 12 residues. 60 Vbeta and 13 Jbeta primers were used in PCR. Only in-frame clones appear in the TCRdb table, and some are missing; sequencing was by immunoSEQ multiplex PCR. The sample holds 180,000 or so clones, roughly 84% seen once. With respect to this clone: As yet, its antigen is unknown. The junction departs from the called germline gene at one end, perhaps through a read error. Other DNA sequences in this specimen translate into the identical CDR3.

This clonotype was obtained from a male donor in good health and CMV-seronegative. The sequenced sample consisted of PBMCs. The chain carries TRBV5-6 and TRBJ1-2, with 8 bases that match TRBD1. CDR3 nucleotide sequence: TGTGCCAGCAGTTTGGGACAGGATGGCTACACCTTC. It specifies CASSLGQDGYTF.